This T cell receptor (beta chain) appears in the sequencing data of a study of cytomegalovirus exposure and HLA in healthy donors. Study-wide points: A few of the chains that were CMV-associated were confirmed in vitro to be specific for CMV antigens.

In regard to this clone: Its specificity is not known.

The PCR ran on 60 Vbeta and 13 Jbeta primers. Method: immunoSEQ multiplex PCR; TCRdb's copy keeps in-frame clones and lacks some. Of roughly 180,000 clones in the sample, around four fifths are singletons; the top ten hold approximately 1.3%. The origin of this receptor is a man aged 30 to 45 in good health and CMV-seronegative. Sequenced material: PBMCs.

CDR3 nucleotide sequence: TGTGCCAGCTCACCAGGGGGGGCTGGGCAGCCCCAGCATTTT. Translation: CASSPGGAGQPQHF. The chain links TRBV18 to TRBJ1-5, with a weak D call TRBD1 (6 bases). Per the germline V gene, CDR1 is KGHSH and CDR2 is LQKENI. This CDR3 contains 14 residues. Trimming took 2 bases from V and 7 from J, leaving 12 bases between them.